This is a list of T cell receptor beta chains from one sample in a study of T cells in Graves' hyperthyroidism and ophthalmopathy. TCRdb called the multiplex PCR reads again in MiXCR, with one record for every CDR3 protein. Seen here are about 180,000 distinct CDR3 sequences, 9.4% observed once, and the top ten hold less than 25%. Sequences were obtained from blood. The source is a woman aged 18-29 years with Graves' hyperthyroidism that later progressed to Graves' ophthalmopathy. The CDR3 runs from the conserved cysteine through the conserved F or W. D genes are given only for firm matches. Some rows have no size entry. The others give once, few or many, or a class for an expanded clone.

d_call j_call clone_size v_call cdr3_length cdr3_nt cdr3_aa
TRBD2 TRBJ2-1 many TRBV6-1 16 TGTGCCAGCAGTGAATCGTTCTGGGACTACTTCAATGAGCAGTTCTTC CASSESFWDYFNEQFF
. TRBJ2-1 many TRBV2 15 TGTGCCAGCAGATATAGGGGCCTGGAGATCAATGAGCAGTTCTTC CASRYRGLEINEQFF
TRBD1 TRBJ2-2 . TRBV5-4 15 TGTGCCAGCAGCCCGCGGGACAGGGTTACCGGGGAGCTGTTTTTT CASSPRDRVTGELFF
TRBD1 TRBJ1-2 many TRBV28 15 TGTGCCAGCAGTCCTCCGACAGGGAGTGGCTATGGCTACACCTTC CASSPPTGSGYGYTF
. TRBJ1-2 many TRBV27 14 TGTGCCAGCAGTTTGGTTAGGGGGGTTCATGGCTACACCTTC CASSLVRGVHGYTF
TRBD1 TRBJ2-7 many TRBV30 14 TGTGCCTGGAGTACGACAGGGGGGTCCTACGAGCAGTACTTC CAWSTTGGSYEQYF
TRBD1 TRBJ2-4 many TRBV12-3/TRBV12-4 13 TGTGCCAGCAGTCCAGGGGGCAGGCACATTCAGTACTTC CASSPGGRHIQYF
TRBD1 TRBJ2-7 few TRBV19 14 TGTGCCAGTACCCAGGACAGGGGCCACTACGAGCAGTACTTC CASTQDRGHYEQYF
TRBD2 TRBJ2-3 many TRBV7-2 15 TGTGCCAGCAGCCCGCGGGGGGGCGCCACAGATACGCAGTATTTT CASSPRGGATDTQYF
. TRBJ1-3 many TRBV6-1 17 TGTGCCAGCAGTTATCCACTAGGGACATCGTCTGGAAACACCATATATTTT CASSYPLGTSSGNTIYF
. TRBJ2-7 many TRBV5-6 15 TGTGCCAGCAGCGAAACGACCAGGGGCCCCTACGAGCAGTACTTC CASSETTRGPYEQYF
. TRBJ1-3 . TRBV5-1 13 TGCGCCAGCAGCTCGGTAGGTGGAAACACCATATATTTT CASSSVGGNTIYF
. TRBJ2-7 many TRBV6-1 14 TGTGCCAGCAGTGAGCGGCTAGTCGCCGACGAGCAGTACTTC CASSERLVADEQYF
TRBD2 TRBJ2-3 many TRBV27 18 TGTGCCAGCAGTCCGTCCCGACTAGCGGGAGGGCCGGGGGATACGCAGTATTTT CASSPSRLAGGPGDTQYF
. TRBJ2-5 few TRBV20-1 14 TGCAGTGCTAGAGATTCGGAGGGTTTGGAGACCCAGTACTTC CSARDSEGLETQYF
TRBD2 TRBJ2-7 many TRBV20-1 14 TGCAGTGCTAGGACTAGCGGGGGAACCTACGAGCAGTACTTC CSARTSGGTYEQYF
TRBD2 TRBJ2-1 few TRBV6-1 15 TGTGCCAGCAGGCGGACTAGCGGGGGTTACAATGAGCAGTTCTTC CASRRTSGGYNEQFF
. TRBJ1-2 . TRBV5-5 12 TGTGCCAGCAGCATACAGGGATATGGCTACACCTTC CASSIQGYGYTF
TRBD1 TRBJ2-3 many TRBV7-9 15 TGTGCCAGTCTTCCGACGACAGGGTATACAGATACGCAGTATTTT CASLPTTGYTDTQYF
TRBD1 TRBJ1-4 many TRBV9 14 TGTGCCAGCAGCGTAGGGACAGGAAATGAAAAACTGTTTTTT CASSVGTGNEKLFF
. TRBJ1-2 many TRBV12-3/TRBV12-4 15 TGTGCCAGCAGTCCGGCCGGGAGGGCCGGCTATGGCTACACCTTC CASSPAGRAGYGYTF
TRBD1 TRBJ2-1 many TRBV11-1 15 TGTGCCAGCAGCTTCCGACAGGGGGCACGCGATGAGCAGTTCTTC CASSFRQGARDEQFF
. TRBJ1-2 . TRBV5-4 14 TGTGCCAGCAGCTTGGGGGGTGAAAACTATGGCTACACCTTC CASSLGGENYGYTF
. TRBJ1-5 many TRBV6-1 15 TGTGCCAGCAGTGTCATGGTGGGGAGCAATCAGCCCCAGCATTTT CASSVMVGSNQPQHF
. TRBJ1-2 few TRBV29-1 9 TGCAGCGCCGAATATGGCTACACCTTC CSAEYGYTF
TRBD1 TRBJ1-2 . TRBV2 11 TGTGCCAGCAGGGACAGGGCTGGCTACACCTTC CASRDRAGYTF
. TRBJ1-1 many TRBV7-2 12 TGTGCCAGCAGCTTCATACAGGGTGAAGCTTTCTTT CASSFIQGEAFF
. TRBJ2-5 many TRBV20-1 16 TGCAGTGCTAGGGGCGGAGGCACTAGCTCGTCGGAGACCCAGTACTTC CSARGGGTSSSETQYF
TRBD1 TRBJ2-3 few TRBV3-1 17 TGTGCCAGCAGCCAAGATTGGGCAGGGGGTTTAGCAGATACGCAGTATTTT CASSQDWAGGLADTQYF
. TRBJ2-2 many TRBV30 12 TGTGCCTGGGCGGGAATCCCCGGGGAGCTGTTTTTT CAWAGIPGELFF
TRBD2 TRBJ2-3 few TRBV18 16 TGTGCCAGCTCCCCCGGGACTAGCGGGAGGACCGATACGCAGTATTTT CASSPGTSGRTDTQYF
. TRBJ1-5 many TRBV6-1 16 TGTGCCAGCAGTGGAGAGGGCGGGCCGGGCAATCAGCCCCAGCATTTT CASSGEGGPGNQPQHF
. TRBJ1-2 many TRBV20-1 14 TGCAGTGCTAGTGCGTACAGGCGAACCTATGGCTACACCTTC CSASAYRRTYGYTF
TRBD2 TRBJ2-1 few TRBV13 16 TGTGCCAGCAGCCCCGGGGGGCTAGCGGGGGAGGGTGAGCAGTTCTTC CASSPGGLAGEGEQFF
. TRBJ2-3 few TRBV9 17 TGTGCCAGCAGCGCTTGGAGTTCAGGACCCGAGGAAGATACGCAGTATTTT CASSAWSSGPEEDTQYF
. TRBJ2-1 many TRBV30 13 TGTGCCTGGAGTTCGGGGAGGAATCATGAGCAGTTCTTC CAWSSGRNHEQFF
. TRBJ1-1 many TRBV30 15 TGTGCCTGGAAAGGGGTCTGGCCGATGAGCACTGAAGCTTTCTTT CAWKGVWPMSTEAFF
TRBD1 TRBJ1-1 many TRBV12-3/TRBV12-4 14 TGTGCCAGCAGCCGGGACAGGGGCCTCACTGAAGCTTTCTTT CASSRDRGLTEAFF
TRBD2 TRBJ2-1 many TRBV20-1 14 TGCAGTGTTTCCGGGACTAGCGGTTACAATGAGCAGTTCTTC CSVSGTSGYNEQFF
TRBD1 TRBJ1-1 many TRBV5-5 14 TGTGCCAGCAGCTCACAGGGGGGGGCATATGGAGCTTTCTTT CASSSQGGAYGAFF